Listed below are T cell receptor beta chains from one sample, sequenced in a study of pediatric ulcerative colitis. The method was immunoSEQ multiplex PCR; TCRdb's version includes in-frame clones alone and lacks a portion of them. In the table there are roughly 64,000 clones, roughly nine tenths of which are singletons. Sequencing was done on a sample of blood. The receptor source for this set is a boy between 10 and 17 years old with severe ulcerative colitis. Each CDR3 is given with its conserved first and last residue. Fields, in order: clone size, J gene, D gene, V gene, CDR3 protein, CDR3 DNA. A D gene is named only where the DNA matches it firmly. Only part of the rows carry a size: once, few, many, or a class if the clone is expanded.

>.|TRBJ2-7|TRBD2|TRBV9
CASSVAPTSGSIYEQYF
TGTGCCAGCAGCGTAGCCCCCACTAGCGGGAGCATCTACGAGCAGTACTTC
>.|TRBJ2-7|TRBD1|TRBV5-1
CASSLEQGAIPAYEQYF
TGCGCCAGCAGCTTGGAGCAGGGGGCGATTCCCGCCTACGAGCAGTACTTC
>.|TRBJ2-1|.|TRBV2
CASSEWAEGYNEQFF
TGTGCCAGCAGTGAATGGGCAGAAGGCTACAATGAGCAGTTCTTC
>.|TRBJ2-1|.|TRBV5-1
CASSLGGSGNEQFF
TGCGCCAGCAGCTTGGGTGGGAGTGGAAATGAGCAGTTCTTC
>.|TRBJ2-7|.|TRBV6-5
CASSPRKANEQYF
TGTGCCAGCAGTCCTAGGAAGGCTAACGAGCAGTACTTC
>.|TRBJ1-3|.|TRBV11-2
CASSWTSGNTIYF
TGTGCCAGCAGCTGGACATCTGGAAACACCATATATTTT
>.|TRBJ2-5|TRBD2|TRBV5-1
CASSLAGGETQYF
TGCGCCAGCAGCTTAGCGGGAGGGGAGACCCAGTACTTC
>.|TRBJ2-7|TRBD1|TRBV5-4
CASSQSPGQGVSEQYF
TGTGCCAGCAGCCAATCGCCGGGACAGGGTGTATCCGAGCAGTACTTC
>.|TRBJ2-1|TRBD2|TRBV5-1
CASARLAGDPGNEQFF
TGCGCCAGCGCTAGACTAGCGGGAGACCCGGGCAATGAGCAGTTCTTC
>.|TRBJ2-5|TRBD2|TRBV4-1
CASSQDLGLAGSTQYF
TGCGCCAGCAGCCAAGATCTAGGACTAGCGGGCTCAACCCAGTACTTC
>.|TRBJ1-3|.|TRBV2
CASSGRGAGNTIYF
TGTGCCAGCAGTGGCCGTGGCGCTGGAAACACCATATATTTT
>.|TRBJ2-5|.|TRBV4-3
CASSPWLGAETQYF
TGCGCCAGCAGTCCTTGGTTGGGCGCGGAGACCCAGTACTTC
>few|TRBJ2-1|TRBD2|TRBV7-6
CASSSVTSGDNEQFF
TGTGCCAGCAGCTCCGTGACTAGCGGGGACAATGAGCAGTTCTTC
>.|TRBJ1-1|.|TRBV21-1
CASSNSGRLGFEAFF
TGTGCCAGCAGCAATTCAGGCCGTTTGGGGTTTGAAGCTTTCTTT
>.|TRBJ2-7|TRBD2|TRBV13
CASSSAGGGHYEQYF
TGTGCCAGCAGTTCGGCTGGCGGGGGGCACTACGAGCAGTACTTC
>.|TRBJ1-1|.|TRBV6-5
CASSYVAGAWETEAFF
TGTGCCAGCAGTTACGTGGCAGGGGCTTGGGAAACTGAAGCTTTCTTT
>few|TRBJ1-1|.|TRBV15
CATSRGTEAFF
TGTGCCACCAGTCGCGGAACTGAAGCTTTCTTT
>once|TRBJ2-5|.|TRBV7-9
CASSLVGPQYF
TGTGCCAGCAGCTTAGTGGGCCCCCAGTACTTC
>.|TRBJ2-1|TRBD2|TRBV5-1
CASSALGTSGILYNEQFF
TGCGCCAGCAGCGCGTTAGGGACTAGCGGGATATTATACAATGAGCAGTTCTTC
>once|TRBJ2-3|.|TRBV19
CASSIDSGLSTDTQYF
TGTGCCAGTAGTATAGATAGCGGCCTAAGCACAGATACGCAGTATTTT
>.|TRBJ2-7|.|TRBV5-1
CASSAEGTSIHEQYF
TGCGCCAGCAGCGCGGAGGGGACCTCCATCCACGAGCAGTACTTC
>.|TRBJ2-7|TRBD1|TRBV12-5
CASGLRERTGRHEQYF
TGTGCTAGTGGTTTGCGGGAACGGACAGGGCGACACGAGCAGTACTTC
>.|TRBJ2-1|TRBD1|TRBV2
CANSHQFQPTGMSYNEQFF
TGTGCCAACTCGCATCAGTTCCAGCCGACAGGGATGAGCTACAATGAGCAGTTCTTC
>.|TRBJ2-3|.|TRBV29-1
CSVAAGTTDTQYF
TGCAGCGTTGCCGCGGGGACCACAGATACGCAGTATTTT
>few|TRBJ1-1|.|TRBV5-4
CASSQKTSQAPEAFF
TGTGCCAGCAGCCAAAAAACTAGTCAGGCCCCTGAAGCTTTCTTT
>.|TRBJ2-7|TRBD1|TRBV4-1
CASSQERQGIYEQYF
TGCGCCAGCAGCCAAGAGCGACAGGGAATTTACGAGCAGTACTTC
>.|TRBJ2-3|TRBD1|TRBV12-5
CASGLVTGGTDTQYF
TGTGCTAGTGGTTTGGTAACAGGGGGCACAGATACGCAGTATTTT
>few|TRBJ2-5|TRBD2|TRBV7-7
CASSPVSSLAGQETQYF
TGTGCTAGCAGCCCGGTCTCCAGTCTAGCGGGACAAGAGACCCAGTACTTC
>.|TRBJ1-1|TRBD1|TRBV9
CASSPQGQIMNTEAFF
TGTGCCAGCAGCCCGCAGGGACAGATCATGAACACTGAAGCTTTCTTT
>once|TRBJ2-7|.|TRBV2
CASTQIYEQYF
TGTGCCAGCACCCAGATCTACGAGCAGTACTTC
>.|TRBJ1-2|TRBD1|TRBV29-1
CSVEGQGARDYGYTF
TGCAGCGTGGAAGGACAGGGGGCCCGGGACTATGGCTACACCTTC
>.|TRBJ2-3|.|TRBV7-3
CASSLSGYYTDTQYF
TGTGCCAGCAGCTTATCTGGGTATTACACAGATACGCAGTATTTT
>.|TRBJ2-5|.|TRBV7-9
CASIMLIGGVEETQYF
TGTGCCAGCATCATGCTGATTGGGGGAGTGGAAGAGACCCAGTACTTC
>.|TRBJ2-5|TRBD1|TRBV7-2
CASTTEGGYQETQYF
TGTGCCAGCACCACTGAAGGGGGCTACCAAGAGACCCAGTACTTC
>.|TRBJ2-7|.|TRBV30
CAGVVGGQTYEQYF
TGTGCTGGGGTGGTGGGAGGCCAAACCTACGAGCAGTACTTC
>.|TRBJ2-3|TRBD2|TRBV4-1
CASSQEAGRTDTQYF
TGCGCCAGCAGCCAAGAAGCGGGAAGGACAGATACGCAGTATTTT
>.|TRBJ2-3|.|TRBV7-6
CASSLNADTQYF
TGTGCCAGCAGCCTAAACGCAGATACGCAGTATTTT
>.|TRBJ2-5|TRBD2|TRBV18
CASSPLAGEGETQYF
TGTGCCAGCTCACCACTAGCGGGAGAAGGAGAGACCCAGTACTTC
>.|TRBJ1-1|TRBD1|TRBV10-1
CASSTGQGAIPAFF
TGCGCCAGCTCCACTGGACAGGGGGCGATCCCGGCTTTCTTT